This section outlines one TCR beta chain sequence together with its context. Its antigen is unknown. This entry is derived from a study of Tregs in tolerant kidney transplant recipients. Points from the study as a whole: Biological reproducibility was not directly addressed in this study. Activated donor B cell expansion appeared to reveal the most relevant donor-specific TCRbeta repertoire. Findings come from small patient numbers and require larger validation.

Germline lookup yields CDR1 SGHNT and CDR2 YYREEE (reference sequence). CDR3 length: 14 amino acids. V lost 4 bases, J lost 1 base, and 11 bases lay in between. CD4+CD25+CD127- Tregs, CD4+CD25- non-Tregs, CD4 and CD8 cells were sorted. Sequencing used immunoSEQ multiplex PCR; TCRdb keeps in-frame clones, though not all of them. The table shows 200,000 to 300,000 clones, with about four fifths occurring only once. Sequenced material: CD4+ T cells from blood. The clonotype originates from a human donor in good health. V is TRBV5-4 and J is TRBJ1-1, with D perhaps TRBD1 (6 bases). The CDR3 loop is CASSAPRGNTEAFF. CDR3 sequence (DNA): TGTGCCAGCAGCGCGCCCAGGGGGAACACTGAAGCTTTCTTT.